What follows describes a single T cell receptor beta chain. These data originate in a study of T cell repertoires in ileal Crohn's disease. Noted time point: inflamed ileum from the surgical specimen. The CDR3 loop spans 14 amino acids. Germline V gene sequence: CDR1 SGHTA, CDR2 FQGNSA. J lost 0 bases, V lost 8 bases, and 7 bases had no gene match. Assay used: immunoSEQ multiplex PCR; TCRdb lists only in-frame clones, some missing. This table has roughly 15,000 clones, approximately 80% appearing once. Sample: ileal tissue. The source is an adult with Crohn's disease. The rearrangement links TRBV7-2 to TRBJ2-7; 7 bases align to TRBD1. The CDR3 region is CASHTGTVSYEQYF. As DNA, the CDR3 is TGTGCCAGCCACACCGGGACAGTCTCCTACGAGCAGTACTTC.